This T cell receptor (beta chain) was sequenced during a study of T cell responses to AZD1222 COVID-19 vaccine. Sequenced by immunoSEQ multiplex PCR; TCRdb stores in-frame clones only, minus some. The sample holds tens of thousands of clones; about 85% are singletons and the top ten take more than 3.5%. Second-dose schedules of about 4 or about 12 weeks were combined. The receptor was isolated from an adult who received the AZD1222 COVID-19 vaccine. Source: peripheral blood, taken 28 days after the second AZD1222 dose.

The CDR3 sequence is CASSFGGKGRRNQPQHF. DNA of the CDR3: TGTGCCAGCAGTTTCGGGGGGAAGGGAAGGCGCAATCAGCCCCAGCATTTT. The gene calls are TRBV28 and TRBJ1-5, with D perhaps TRBD1 (5 bases). CDR3 length: 17 residues. V was shortened by 3 bases and J by 2 bases, with 17 bases between the two germline ends. CDR1 is MDHEN and CDR2 is SYDVKM in the germline V gene.